Each of the 12 T cell receptor beta chains below was sequenced from the same sample in a study of T-cell memory formation after mild COVID-19. TCRdb re-called the 5' RACE reads through MiXCR, storing one row per CDR3 protein. This table has 250,000 to 400,000 distinct CDR3 sequences, roughly an eighth appearing once. Sequencing was done on a sample of PBMCs or a T cell subset sorted from them (not recorded which). The receptors shown here come from a man younger than 30 who had mild COVID-19 (a few samples of this study predate the infection). Cell type and time point are not known.

The chain carries TRBV12-3 or TRBV12-4 and TRBJ2-1, with TRBD2 matching over 8 bases. CDR3 length: 15 amino acids. Trimming took 5 bases from V and 6 from J; bases not matched to a gene: 9. The CDR3 reads CASSTRLAQGNEQFF. The CDR3 DNA follows: TGTGCCAGCAGTACTAGACTAGCGCAAGGCAATGAGCAGTTCTTC.

This clonotype has only a few counts. This chain uses TRBV3-1 with TRBJ2-1; tentative D call: TRBD1 (6 bases). Germline V lookup: CDR1 LGHDT, CDR2 YNNKEL (reference sequence). V lost 4 bases, J lost 3 bases, and 13 bases lay in between. This CDR3 is 15 amino acids long. The CDR3 region is CASSPTAQGYNEQFF. The DNA for the CDR3 is TGTGCCAGCAGCCCCACGGCACAGGGCTACAATGAGCAGTTCTTC.

This chain links TRBV6-5 with TRBJ2-7; weak D call: TRBD1 (5 bases). Germline lookup yields CDR1 MNHEY and CDR2 SVGAGI. The V end lost 6 bases, the J end lost 3 bases, and 9 bases lay between the germline ends. This CDR3 is 12 amino acids long. CDR3 sequence (DNA): TGTGCCAGCAGAGGACACTGCTACGAGCAGTACGTC. As protein: CASRGHCYEQYV.

The rearrangement joins TRBV4-3 to TRBJ1-4; D might be TRBD1 (5 bases). This CDR3 is built from 13 residues. The ends were cut back, 0 bases at V and 8 bases at J, with 7 bases in the middle. Germline V lookup: CDR1 LGHNA, CDR2 YSLEER. CDR3 region: CASSQDWGEKLFF. CDR3 nucleotide sequence: TGCGCCAGCAGCCAAGATTGGGGGGAAAAACTGTTTTTT.

There are many counts of this clonotype. The genes are TRBV5-1 and TRBJ2-1, with 13 bases matching TRBD2. CDR1 and CDR2 from the germline V gene are SGHRS and YFSETQ. J lost 0 bases, V lost 4 bases, and 4 bases had no gene match. The CDR3 is 17 residues long. CDR3 loop: CASSLGLAGSSYNEQFF. The CDR3 bases are TGCGCCAGCAGCCTGGGACTAGCGGGAAGCTCCTACAATGAGCAGTTCTTC.

In its sample, this clonotype was seen many times. V usage is TRBV20-1 and J usage is TRBJ1-2; 8 positions match TRBD1. This CDR3 region has 14 residues. V shed 3 bases and J 6 bases; nucleotides not matched to a gene: 9. CDR1 is DFQATT and CDR2 is SNEGSKA in the germline V gene (reference sequence). CDR3 sequence: CSASLDRVPDGYTF. Written as DNA, the CDR3 is TGCAGTGCTAGCTTGGACAGGGTCCCGGATGGCTACACCTTC.

This clonotype was found a few times. The chain is built from TRBV6-5 and TRBJ1-2; a weak D match, TRBD1 (6 bases). This CDR3 region has 14 residues. Germline V gene lookup returns CDR1 MNHEY and CDR2 SVGAGI. V was cut by 6 bases and J by 2 bases, with 13 bases left in between. The CDR3 bases are TGTGCCAGCAGCCCCCGGGACATCAACTATGGCTACACCTTC. It codes for CASSPRDINYGYTF.

The J gene is TRBJ2-4, the V gene TRBV11-2, with a weak D call TRBD1 (6 bases). The CDR3 is 16 residues long. Looked up from germline, CDR1 is SGHAT and CDR2 is FQNNGV. Deletions cut 0 bases from V and 2 bases from J, with 11 bases between. The CDR3 nucleotides are TGTGCCAGCAGCTTAGATTACAGGGCTTCCAAAAACATTCAGTACTTC. Translated: CASSLDYRASKNIQYF.

This rearrangement joins TRBV5-6 to TRBJ2-1; D is ambiguous. The CDR3 contains 11 residues. Germline lookup yields CDR1 SGHDT and CDR2 YYEEEE. The V gene lost 0 bases and the J gene lost 8 bases, with 3 bases spanning the gap. CDR3: CASSLEHEQFF. The CDR3 DNA sequence: TGTGCCAGCAGCTTGGAACATGAGCAGTTCTTC.

A few counts support this clonotype. This chain joins TRBV7-2 and TRBJ2-3, with D possibly matching TRBD1 (6 bases). V was shortened by 5 bases and J by 3 bases, with 18 bases between the two germline ends. Germline CDR1 reads SGHTA; CDR2 reads FQGNSA. The CDR3 sequence is 16 residues long. The CDR3 nucleotides read TGTGCCAGCAGCCTCCAGGGGCCGGGCTCGACAGATACGCAGTATTTT. Translating gives CASSLQGPGSTDTQYF.

This chain joins TRBV2 and TRBJ1-1; D may be TRBD1 (6 bases). This CDR3 region has 14 residues. V shed 5 bases and J shed 4 bases, with 14 bases lying between them. From germline, CDR1 is SNHLY and CDR2 FYNNEI. The CDR3 spells CASSSQGPVTEAFF. The CDR3 nucleotides read TGTGCCAGCAGTTCCCAGGGGCCGGTCACTGAAGCTTTCTTT.

The sample holds a few counts of this clonotype. The chain joins TRBV5-1 to TRBJ2-6; unclear D gene. CDR1 is SGHRS and CDR2 is YFSETQ in the germline V gene. The CDR3 has 15 residues. V was shortened by 6 bases and J by 2 bases, with 12 bases between the two germline ends. The CDR3 reads CASNLGWPGANVLTF. As DNA, the CDR3 is TGCGCCAGCAACCTTGGGTGGCCTGGGGCCAACGTCCTGACTTTC.